The next 15 T cell receptor beta chains were all read from a single sample in a study of T-cell reconstitution after alpha-beta-depleted transplantation in children. Unique molecular identifiers were used to barcode this TCRbeta library. TCRdb reprocessed the PCR reads with MiXCR, giving one entry per CDR3 protein. The data hold around 17,000 distinct CDR3 sequences, with approximately 5.3% observed a single time. The sample here was PBMCs, taken before TCRalphabeta/CD19-depleted stem cell transplant. Source of these receptors: a boy between 10 and 17 years old with acute lymphoblastic leukemia, due to receive a stem cell transplant.

The chain employs TRBV19 and TRBJ2-3, with unresolved D. V was trimmed by 7 bases and J by 6 bases, leaving 14 bases between them. The length of the CDR3 is 13 residues. Germline CDR1 is LNHDA and CDR2 is SQIVND (reference sequence). The CDR3 DNA reads as TGTGCCAGTACAGTACCGGGTGCGGATACGCAGTATTTT. Protein: CASTVPGADTQYF.

Ten or more counts support this clonotype. The V and J genes are TRBV3-1 and TRBJ2-7; perhaps TRBD2 as D (7 bases). Germline-derived CDR1 and CDR2 are LGHDT and YNNKEL (reference sequence). V gave up 1 base and J gave up 3 bases, with 13 bases separating them. This CDR3 has 15 amino acids. The CDR3 protein is CASSQGSGGGYEQYF. DNA of the CDR3: TGTGCCAGCAGCCAAGGATCGGGGGGCGGCTACGAGCAGTACTTC.

At least ten counts were recorded for this clonotype. The chain couples TRBV13 to TRBJ2-7; 9 bases map to TRBD2. Per germline, CDR1 PRHDT and CDR2 FYEKMQ (reference sequence). The CDR3 contains 17 residues. The V gene end was trimmed by 3 bases and the J gene end by 3 bases; junction bases not matched to a gene: 12. CDR3 nucleotides: TGTGCCAGCAGCTTCGGAGGGCGGCTAGCGGGAAACTACGAGCAGTACTTC. This sequence encodes CASSFGGRLAGNYEQYF.

Note on this clonotype: A read error is possible here, since a much larger clone lies one base away. The chain is built from TRBV4-3 and TRBJ2-7; tentatively, D is TRBD1 or TRBD2 (5 bases each). CDR1 is LGHNA, CDR2 YSLEER, per germline. V shed 0 bases and J shed 4 bases, with 16 bases lying between them. The CDR3 length is 16 residues. The CDR3 bases are TGCGCCAGCAGCCAAGACCGGGGCACCCGCTTTTACGAGCAGTACTTC. This encodes CASSQDRGTRFYEQYF.

This clonotype was detected ten times or more. Mismatch with germline at one junction end may stem from a read error. CDR3 sequence: CTSSPPGQGALDTQYF. The CDR3 DNA reads TGCACCAGCAGCCCTCCGGGACAGGGGGCCTTAGATACGCAGTATTTT. The gene calls are TRBV4-1 and TRBJ2-3; 12 bases align to TRBD1. CDR1 is MGHRA, CDR2 YSYEKL, per germline. CDR3 size: 16 residues.

This clonotype has ten or more counts. This chain connects TRBV6-5 to TRBJ2-1, with D perhaps matching TRBD2 (6 bases). The CDR3 has 14 amino acids. The V and J ends lost 0 bases and 7 bases respectively, with 10 bases between them. The germline gives CDR1 MNHEY, CDR2 SVGAGI. CDR3 region: CASSYSFGGNEQFF. CDR3 nucleotides: TGTGCCAGCAGTTACTCGTTTGGGGGGAATGAGCAGTTCTTC.

This clonotype showed up many times. The rearrangement uses TRBV5-1 and TRBJ2-7; unclear D gene. Looked up from germline, CDR1 is SGHRS and CDR2 is YFSETQ. The V gene lost 2 bases and the J gene lost 4 bases, with 10 bases spanning the gap. The CDR3 covers 13 residues. The CDR3 DNA is TGCGCCAGCAGCTTTAGTGAGTCTTACGAGCAGTACTTC. This encodes CASSFSESYEQYF.

In its sample, this clonotype ranks as medium-sized (0.01 to 0.1%). The chain couples TRBV4-1 to TRBJ2-1, with a weak D call TRBD2 (6 bases). Germline V gene lookup returns CDR1 MGHRA and CDR2 YSYEKL. The V end was cut by 0 bases, the J end by 6 bases, with 15 bases between. The CDR3 has 16 amino acids. The CDR3 is CASSQDSSGSTNEQFF. CDR3 DNA: TGCGCCAGCAGCCAAGATTCCAGCGGGTCAACCAATGAGCAGTTCTTC.

This clonotype is judged medium-sized (0.01 to 0.1%). J is TRBJ2-1 and V is TRBV29-1, with TRBD2 matching over 14 bases. Germline CDR1 and CDR2: SQVTM and ANQGSEA. CDR3 length: 14 residues. V lost 6 bases to trimming and J lost 4 bases; unmatched junction nucleotides: 2. DNA for the CDR3: TGCAGCGTGGGGACTAGCGGGGGTTACAATGAGCAGTTCTTC. Its translation is CSVGTSGGYNEQFF.

This clonotype has ten or more counts. The V call is TRBV2, the J call TRBJ1-5, with D tentatively TRBD1 (5 bases). Looked up from germline, CDR1 is SNHLY and CDR2 is FYNNEI. The germline V and J ends were trimmed by 6 bases and 4 bases, with 13 bases remaining between them. CDR3 length: 14 residues. CDR3 in DNA: TGTGCCAGCAGCCTGGGACGGAGAAATCAGCCCCAGCATTTT. The encoded protein is CASSLGRRNQPQHF.

This clonotype occurred many times. The rearrangement joins TRBV6-1 to TRBJ2-7; D not resolved. The CDR3 is made up of 14 amino acids. In germline, CDR1 is MNHNS, CDR2 SASEGT. V lost 2 bases to trimming and J lost 0 bases, with 8 bases between them. The DNA for the CDR3 is TGTGCCAGCAGTGAACGTGTACACTCCTACGAGCAGTACTTC. This gives the protein CASSERVHSYEQYF.

This clonotype was observed many times. V gene TRBV6-5 combines with J gene TRBJ2-7, with 8 bases lining up with TRBD1. There are 18 residues in the CDR3. From germline, CDR1 is MNHEY and CDR2 SVGAGI. The J segment lost 4 bases and the V segment lost 2 bases, leaving 16 bases of the junction unmatched. DNA of the CDR3: TGTGCCAGCAGTTACCCCCATTGGGGCAGGGGGCAGGGTTACGAGCAGTACTTC. The encoded protein is CASSYPHWGRGQGYEQYF.

This clonotype was seen repeatedly, ten times or more. The V gene is TRBV5-1, the J gene TRBJ2-7, with D perhaps assigned TRBD1 or TRBD2 (5 bases each). CDR1 and CDR2 (germline): SGHRS, YFSETQ. This CDR3 spans 15 amino acids. Deletions cut 3 bases from V and 0 bases from J, with 13 bases between. The CDR3 loop reads CASSYGTADSYEQYF. Here the CDR3 DNA reads TGCGCCAGCAGCTACGGGACGGCGGACTCCTACGAGCAGTACTTC.

This clonotype was detected many times. This rearrangement joins TRBV9 to TRBJ2-4; D gene unclear. Trimming pared 0 bases from V and 2 bases from J, leaving 9 bases between. The germline gives CDR1 SGDLS, CDR2 YYNGEE. CDR3 size: 15 residues. The CDR3 DNA sequence: TGTGCCAGCAGCGTAGGACGCGGCACCAAAAACATTCAGTACTTC. Its translation: CASSVGRGTKNIQYF.

This clonotype was recorded at least ten times. This chain connects TRBV16 to TRBJ2-7, with D tentatively TRBD1 or TRBD2 (5 bases each). Germline values: CDR1 KGHSY, CDR2 FQNENV. V was cut by 0 bases and J by 2 bases, with 17 bases left in between. This CDR3 is built from 17 residues. The CDR3 sequence is CASSQSPPQGVTYEQYF. The CDR3 bases are TGTGCCAGCAGCCAATCGCCTCCCCAGGGAGTAACCTACGAGCAGTACTTC.